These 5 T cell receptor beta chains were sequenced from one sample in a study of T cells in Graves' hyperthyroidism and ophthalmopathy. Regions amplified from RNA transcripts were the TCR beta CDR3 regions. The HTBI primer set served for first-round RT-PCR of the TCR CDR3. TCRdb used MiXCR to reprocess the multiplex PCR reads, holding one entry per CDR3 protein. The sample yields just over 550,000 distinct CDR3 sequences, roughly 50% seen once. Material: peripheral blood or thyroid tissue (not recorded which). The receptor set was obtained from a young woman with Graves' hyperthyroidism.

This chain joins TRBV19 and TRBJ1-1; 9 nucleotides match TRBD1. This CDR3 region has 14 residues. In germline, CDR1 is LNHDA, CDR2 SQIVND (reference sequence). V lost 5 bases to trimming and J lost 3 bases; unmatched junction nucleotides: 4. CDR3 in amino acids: CASSSRQGDTEAFF. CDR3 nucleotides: TGTGCCAGTAGTTCTCGACAGGGGGACACTGAAGCTTTCTTT.

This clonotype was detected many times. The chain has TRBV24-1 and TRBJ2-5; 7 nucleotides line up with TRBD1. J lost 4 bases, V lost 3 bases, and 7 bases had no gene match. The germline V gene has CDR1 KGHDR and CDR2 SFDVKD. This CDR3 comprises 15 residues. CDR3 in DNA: TGTGCCACCAGTGATGCTTCGCCAGGGGGAGAGACCCAGTACTTC. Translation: CATSDASPGGETQYF.

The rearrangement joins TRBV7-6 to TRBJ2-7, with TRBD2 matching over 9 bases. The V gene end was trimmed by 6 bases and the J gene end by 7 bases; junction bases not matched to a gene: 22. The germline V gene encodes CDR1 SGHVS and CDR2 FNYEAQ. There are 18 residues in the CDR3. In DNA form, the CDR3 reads TGTGCCAGCAGTGCCGGGACTAGCCCGCAATTTGATACGGGGGAGCAGTACTTC. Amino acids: CASSAGTSPQFDTGEQYF.

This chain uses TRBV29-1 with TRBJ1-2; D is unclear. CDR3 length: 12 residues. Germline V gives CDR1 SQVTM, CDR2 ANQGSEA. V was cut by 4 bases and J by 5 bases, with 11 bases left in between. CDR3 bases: TGCAGCGTTGGGGTCTTCGGTTATGGCTACACCTTC. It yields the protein CSVGVFGYGYTF.

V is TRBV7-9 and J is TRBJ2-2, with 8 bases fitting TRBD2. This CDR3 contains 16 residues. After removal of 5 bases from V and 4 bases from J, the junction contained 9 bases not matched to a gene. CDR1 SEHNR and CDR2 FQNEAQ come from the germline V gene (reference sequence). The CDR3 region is CASSQAAGGFTGELFF. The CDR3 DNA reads TGTGCCAGCAGCCAAGCGGCGGGGGGTTTCACCGGGGAGCTGTTTTTT.